Reported below is one T cell receptor beta chain. Its antigen remains unidentified. As for treatment: some 20 received Ad26.COV2.S at low or high dose, single or two shots; a few received placebo; per-sample allocation not given. Each sample was drawn 63 days after the first injection (of vaccine or placebo). The sample came from a Boston adult aged 18-55 years. V gave up 0 bases and J gave up 1 base, with 3 bases separating them. CDR1 and CDR2 from the germline V gene are LNHNV and YYDKDF (reference sequence). The CDR3 covers 14 residues. This record comes from a study of Ad26.COV2.S vaccination and SARS-CoV-2 variants. Across the whole study: Ad26.COV2.S, an intramuscular injection, was given once or twice 56 days apart. Study-level findings and limits: Substantial response breadth was reportedly seen for spike-specific CD8+ and CD4+ T cells after vaccination. Comparable non-spike TCR breadth was observed in vaccine and placebo recipients.

Only in-frame clones appear in the TCRdb table, and some are missing; sequencing was by immunoSEQ multiplex PCR. This table holds about 350,000 clones, approximately 84% found once. This TCR came from a person aged 18 to 59 who received the Ad26.COV2.S COVID-19 vaccine or a placebo. The rearrangement joins TRBV15 to TRBJ2-2, with D uncertain. This specimen consisted of peripheral blood, obtained in a trial of Ad26.COV2.S vaccine versus placebo. CDR3 DNA sequence: TGTGCCACCAGCAGAGATAGGAACACCGGGGAGCTGTTTTTT. It specifies CATSRDRNTGELFF.